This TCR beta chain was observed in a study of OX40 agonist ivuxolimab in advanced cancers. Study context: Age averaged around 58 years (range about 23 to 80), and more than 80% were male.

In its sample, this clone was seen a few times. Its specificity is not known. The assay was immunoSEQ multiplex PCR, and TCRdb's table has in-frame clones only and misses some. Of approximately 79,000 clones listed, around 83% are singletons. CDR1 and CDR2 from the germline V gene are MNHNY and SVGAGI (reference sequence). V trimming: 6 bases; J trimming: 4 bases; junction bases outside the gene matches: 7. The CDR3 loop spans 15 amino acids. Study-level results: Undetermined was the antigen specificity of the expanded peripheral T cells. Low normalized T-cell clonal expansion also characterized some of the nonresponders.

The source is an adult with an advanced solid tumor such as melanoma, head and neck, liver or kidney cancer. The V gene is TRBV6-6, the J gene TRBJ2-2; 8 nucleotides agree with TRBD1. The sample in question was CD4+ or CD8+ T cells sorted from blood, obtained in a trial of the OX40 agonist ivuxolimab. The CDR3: CASSTAGGITGELFF. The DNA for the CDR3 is TGTGCCAGCAGCACGGCAGGGGGCATCACCGGGGAGCTGTTTTTT.